Listed here is a single T cell receptor beta chain. Sequencing was performed with immunoSEQ multiplex PCR; in TCRdb, only in-frame clones are kept and a portion is missing. The table has around 8,000 clones, 90% to 95% seen once. This record belongs to a study of T cells in localized non-small cell lung cancer. The V end lost 4 bases, the J end lost 2 bases, and 12 bases lay between the germline ends. The CDR3 runs to 14 residues. CDR1 and CDR2 (germline): SGHNT, YYREEE (reference sequence). This chain links TRBV5-4 with TRBJ1-1; the D is unclear. Sequenced here: peripheral blood mononuclear cells, sampled before any cancer treatment. This clonotype originated in a male donor aged 60 or over with stage II lung adenocarcinoma. The CDR3 DNA sequence: TGTGCCAGCAGCGAAAGAGTCCCCAACACTGAAGCTTTCTTT. Translation: CASSERVPNTEAFF.